These 20 T cell receptor beta chains were sequenced from one sample in a study of blood T cell repertoires in COVID-19. The assay was immunoSEQ multiplex PCR, and TCRdb's table has in-frame clones only and misses some. Among 60,000 to 75,000 clones listed, about 88% were seen once. Sequenced: peripheral blood. The receptor source for this set is a man between 65 and 79 years old with active COVID-19.

V is TRBV28 and J is TRBJ2-6, with 7 bases that match TRBD1. CDR3 length equals 15 residues. Germline CDR1 reads MDHEN; CDR2 reads SYDVKM. Trimming cost V 3 bases and J 4 bases; bases outside gene matches: 3. The CDR3 DNA sequence: TGTGCCAGCAGTTTGGGACAGCAGGGGGCCAACGTCCTGACTTTC. Its protein product is CASSLGQQGANVLTF.

The CDR3 DNA is TGTGCCAGCAGCCCGATGGGAGCCAATGAGCAGTTCTTC. The encoded protein is CASSPMGANEQFF. The chain employs TRBV7-3 and TRBJ2-1; the D gene is possibly TRBD2 (5 bases). V lost 5 bases and J lost 6, with 11 bases in between. This CDR3 region has 13 residues. Per germline, CDR1 SGHTA and CDR2 FQGTGA.

The chain couples TRBV7-9 to TRBJ2-1, with 7 bases that match TRBD2. Trimming cost V 5 bases and J 4 bases; bases outside gene matches: 11. Per the germline V gene, CDR1 is SEHNR and CDR2 is FQNEAQ (reference sequence). The CDR3 totals 16 residues. CDR3 in amino acids: CASSPEGLAVYNEQFF. CDR3 in DNA: TGTGCCAGCAGCCCCGAGGGGCTAGCGGTATACAATGAGCAGTTCTTC.

The V gene is TRBV2, the J gene TRBJ2-5; 11 bases line up with TRBD2. From germline, CDR1 is SNHLY and CDR2 FYNNEI. The CDR3 is made up of 13 amino acids. V trimming: 10 bases; J trimming: 5 bases; junction bases outside the gene matches: 6. The CDR3 bases are TGTGCCACCGGACTAGCGGGTTGGGAGACCCAGTACTTC. It yields the protein CATGLAGWETQYF.

J is TRBJ2-3 and V is TRBV2, with 8 bases that match TRBD2. V shed 7 bases and J 2 bases; nucleotides not matched to a gene: 5. The germline CDR1 and CDR2 sequences are SNHLY and FYNNEI. This CDR3 contains 14 residues. The CDR3 coding sequence is TGTGCCAGCAACGACGGGGGGGCCACAGATACGCAGTATTTT. Translation: CASNDGGATDTQYF.

The chain uses TRBV24-1 and TRBJ2-1; TRBD2 aligns across 13 bases. The ends lost 9 bases at V and 13 bases at J; junction bases unmatched: 2. The CDR3 runs 11 residues. Germline V gene sequence: CDR1 KGHDR, CDR2 SFDVKD. The CDR3 DNA follows: TGTGCCACCGGACTAGCGGGAGTTCAGTTCTTC. Protein sequence: CATGLAGVQFF.

The chain recombines TRBV12-3 or TRBV12-4 with TRBJ1-6; D is unresolved. The CDR3 is 13 amino acids. Trimming removed 1 base from V and 7 bases from J, with 5 bases in between. The CDR3 DNA is TGTGCCAGCAGTTTAGACAGCAATTCACCCCTCCACTTT. Translation: CASSLDSNSPLHF.

This chain connects TRBV7-2 to TRBJ2-2; 8 nucleotides agree with TRBD1. This CDR3 is built from 15 residues. Germline loops: CDR1 SGHTA, CDR2 FQGNSA. V trimming: 3 bases; J trimming: 4 bases; junction bases outside the gene matches: 4. CDR3 bases: TGTGCCAGCAGCTTGCAGGGGGCGCGCACCGGGGAGCTGTTTTTT. This translates into CASSLQGARTGELFF.

The chain recombines TRBV10-2 with TRBJ2-3; D ambiguous. The ends were cut back, 4 bases at V and 7 bases at J, with 6 bases in the middle. The germline gives CDR1 WSHSY, CDR2 SAAADI. This CDR3 spans 11 amino acids. This CDR3 reads CASSGHHTQYF. The CDR3 DNA sequence: TGCGCCAGCAGTGGACACCATACGCAGTATTTT.

The chain couples TRBV23-1 to TRBJ1-2; 7 nucleotides line up with TRBD1. TRBV23-1 is identified as an open reading frame with a role that is uncertain. Trimming took 6 bases from V and 6 from J; bases not matched to a gene: 7. CDR3 length: 13 amino acids. In DNA form, the CDR3 reads TGCGCCAGCAGAGACAGGGTTTCGGATGGCTACACCTTC. It codes for CASRDRVSDGYTF.

This clone was observed a few times. The DNA of the CDR3 is TGTGCCAGCAGTAAGGGGACACCTTACAATGAGCAGTTCTTC. Amino acid sequence: CASSKGTPYNEQFF. The J gene is TRBJ2-1, the V gene TRBV6-2 or TRBV6-3; D perhaps matches TRBD1 (6 bases). The CDR3 contains 14 residues. Per germline, CDR1 MNHEY and CDR2 SVGEGT. Trimming took 5 bases from V and 4 from J, leaving 12 bases between them.

CDR3 bases: TGTGCCAGCGGAGAGGCCGCTGGGACACCCAATTCACCCCTCCACTTT. Translated, it gives CASGEAAGTPNSPLHF. The gene calls are TRBV7-8 and TRBJ1-6; perhaps TRBD1 as D (6 bases). Trimming cost V 8 bases and J 7 bases, with 21 bases left between them. CDR1 and CDR2 from the germline V gene are SGHVS and FQNEAQ. The CDR3 is 16 residues long. The full variable domain, in which reference TRBV7-8 and TRBJ1-6 provide the parts outside the CDR3, is GAGVSQSPRYKVAKRGQDVALRCDPISGHVSLFWYQQALGQGPEFLTYFQNEAQLDKSGLPSDRFFAERPEGSVSTLKIQRTQQEDSAVYLCASGEAAGTPNSPLHFGNGTRLTVT.

The chain employs TRBV19 and TRBJ1-3, with D possibly TRBD1 on 5 matching bases. Germline V gene lookup returns CDR1 LNHDA and CDR2 SQIVND (reference sequence). Trimming shortened V by 3 bases and J by 0 bases, and 9 bases separated the two germline ends. This CDR3 contains 15 residues. The CDR3 DNA follows: TGTGCCAGTAGTATGGGGCGGGACTCTGGAAACACCATATATTTT. Amino acid sequence: CASSMGRDSGNTIYF.

This clone has only a few counts. The chain is built from TRBV5-1 and TRBJ2-1, with a weak D call TRBD1 (6 bases). Trimming removed 5 bases at V and 2 bases at J, with 8 bases between. Per germline, CDR1 SGHRS and CDR2 YFSETQ. This CDR3 spans 13 amino acids. The CDR3 loop is CASRDSTYNEQFF. CDR3 DNA sequence: TGCGCCAGCAGGGACAGTACCTACAATGAGCAGTTCTTC. Looking up the rest from reference TRBV5-1 and TRBJ2-1 gives the full variable domain: KAGVTQTPRYLIKTRGQQVTLSCSPISGHRSVSWYQQTPGQGLQFLFEYFSETQRNKGNFPGRFSGRQFSNSRSEMNVSTLELGDSALYLCASRDSTYNEQFFGPGTRLTVL.

V usage is TRBV5-4 and J usage is TRBJ2-7, with D perhaps TRBD2 (5 bases). V was pared by 4 bases and J by 3 bases, with 20 bases between. Germline V gives CDR1 SGHNT, CDR2 YYREEE (reference sequence). The CDR3 totals 16 residues. CDR3 bases: TGTGCCAGCAGCCCAGGACTGAGGAGAGGTGACTACGAGCAGTACTTC. Amino acid sequence: CASSPGLRRGDYEQYF.

The rearrangement links TRBV10-3 to TRBJ2-1, with 8 nucleotides matching TRBD2. Per germline, CDR1 ENHRY and CDR2 SYGVKD. The CDR3 extends over 14 amino acids. V lost 6 bases, J lost 6 bases, and 7 bases stayed unmatched. This CDR3 reads CAIRPGTSFNEQFF. CDR3 bases: TGTGCCATCAGGCCCGGGACTAGTTTCAATGAGCAGTTCTTC.

The chain recombines TRBV27 with TRBJ2-7; D unresolved. Between the trimmed V and J ends, which lost 3 bases and 12 bases, there was a span of 15 bases. Germline V lookup: CDR1 MNHEY, CDR2 SMNVEV (reference sequence). This CDR3 contains 12 residues. The CDR3 sequence: CASSFVGSPPYF. Here the CDR3 DNA reads TGTGCCAGCAGTTTTGTTGGCAGTCCCCCGTACTTC.

The CDR3: CASSQDLVTDTQYF. The CDR3 bases are TGTGCCAGCAGCCAAGATCTAGTAACAGATACGCAGTATTTT. V usage is TRBV4-2 and J usage is TRBJ2-3; D is uncertain. This CDR3 contains 14 residues. Trimming shortened V by 0 bases and J by 3 bases, and 7 bases separated the two germline ends. Germline lookup yields CDR1 LGHNA and CDR2 YNFKEQ.

The chain has TRBV24-1 and TRBJ2-1; a possible D gene is TRBD2 (5 bases). The germline V and J ends were trimmed by 0 bases and 1 base, with 18 bases remaining between them. The CDR3 spans 19 residues. The germline gives CDR1 KGHDR, CDR2 SFDVKD. This CDR3 is CATSDLPRGARSSYNEQFF. CDR3 sequence (DNA): TGTGCCACCAGTGATTTGCCACGGGGTGCGCGTTCGTCCTACAATGAGCAGTTCTTC.

This chain connects TRBV2 to TRBJ2-5; D perhaps matches TRBD2 (7 bases). Trimming shortened V by 0 bases and J by 1 base, and 9 bases separated the two germline ends. The CDR3 has 15 amino acids. CDR1 is SNHLY, CDR2 FYNNEI, per germline. In nucleotides, the CDR3 is TGTGCCAGCAGTGAAGCGGGGGGGCGCCAAGAGACCCAGTACTTC. Protein product: CASSEAGGRQETQYF.